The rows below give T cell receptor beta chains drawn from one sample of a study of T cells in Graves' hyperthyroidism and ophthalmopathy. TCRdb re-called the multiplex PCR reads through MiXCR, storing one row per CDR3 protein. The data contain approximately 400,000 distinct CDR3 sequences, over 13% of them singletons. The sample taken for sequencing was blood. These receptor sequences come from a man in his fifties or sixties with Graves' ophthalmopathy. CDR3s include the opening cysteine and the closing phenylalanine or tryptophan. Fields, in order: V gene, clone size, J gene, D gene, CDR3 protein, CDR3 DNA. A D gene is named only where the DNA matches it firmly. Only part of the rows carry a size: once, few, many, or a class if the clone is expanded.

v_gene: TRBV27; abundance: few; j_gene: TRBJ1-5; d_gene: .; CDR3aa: CASSQGQTGPDQPQHF; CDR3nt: TGTGCCAGCAGTCAAGGACAGACTGGGCCTGATCAGCCCCAGCATTTT
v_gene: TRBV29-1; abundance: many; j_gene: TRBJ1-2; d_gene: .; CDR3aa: CSVDWAVRGVYGYTF; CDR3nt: TGCAGCGTTGATTGGGCCGTCAGAGGGGTATATGGCTACACCTTC
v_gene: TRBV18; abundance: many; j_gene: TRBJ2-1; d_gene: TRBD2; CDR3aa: CASSKRTSGGNEQFF; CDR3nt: TGTGCCAGCTCAAAACGGACTAGCGGAGGAAATGAGCAGTTCTTC
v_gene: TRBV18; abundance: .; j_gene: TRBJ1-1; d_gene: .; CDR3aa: CASSPSGPSNTEAFF; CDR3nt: TGTGCCAGCTCACCTTCGGGACCGTCGAACACTGAAGCTTTCTTT
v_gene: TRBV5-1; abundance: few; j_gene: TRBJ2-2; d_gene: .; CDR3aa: CASSLGGDAGELFF; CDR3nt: TGCGCCAGCAGCTTGGGGGGCGACGCCGGGGAGCTGTTTTTT
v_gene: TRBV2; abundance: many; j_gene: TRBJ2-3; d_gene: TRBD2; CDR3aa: CASSLRTSSTDTQYF; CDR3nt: TGTGCCAGCAGTCTGCGGACTAGTAGCACAGATACGCAGTATTTT
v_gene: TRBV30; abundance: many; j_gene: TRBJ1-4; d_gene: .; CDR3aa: CAWSASSEKLFF; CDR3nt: TGTGCCTGGAGCGCCTCGAGTGAAAAACTGTTTTTT
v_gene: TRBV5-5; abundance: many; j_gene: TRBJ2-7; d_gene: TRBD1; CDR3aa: CASSLARDRDEQYF; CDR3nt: TGTGCCAGCAGCTTGGCGAGGGACAGGGACGAGCAGTACTTC
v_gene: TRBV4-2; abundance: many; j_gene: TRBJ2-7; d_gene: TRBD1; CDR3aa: CASSQEDRGLYEQYF; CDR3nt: TGTGCCAGCAGCCAAGAGGACAGGGGGCTCTACGAGCAGTACTTC
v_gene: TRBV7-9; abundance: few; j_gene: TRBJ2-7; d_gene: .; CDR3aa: CASSLQGQSYEQYF; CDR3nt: TGTGCCAGCAGCTTACAAGGCCAATCCTACGAGCAGTACTTC
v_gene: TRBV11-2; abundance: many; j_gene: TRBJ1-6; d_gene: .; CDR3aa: CASSLQTAYAPGNSPLHF; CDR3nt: TGTGCCAGCAGCCTACAGACAGCCTACGCCCCCGGGAATTCACCCCTCCACTTT
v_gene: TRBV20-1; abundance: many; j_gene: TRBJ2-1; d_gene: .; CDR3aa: CRARIRGGHEQFF; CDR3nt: TGCAGAGCTAGGATCAGGGGAGGTCATGAGCAGTTCTTC
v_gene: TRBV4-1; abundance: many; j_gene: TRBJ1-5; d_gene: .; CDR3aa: CASSQDDGLNQPQHF; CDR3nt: TGCGCCAGCAGCCAGGACGACGGCCTCAATCAGCCCCAGCATTTT
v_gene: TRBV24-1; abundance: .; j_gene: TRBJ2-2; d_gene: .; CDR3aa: CATSMGTGELFF; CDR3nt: TGTGCCACCAGTATGGGAACCGGGGAGCTGTTTTTT
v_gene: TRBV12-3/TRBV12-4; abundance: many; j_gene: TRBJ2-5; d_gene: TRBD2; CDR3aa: CASSRTSGRSKTQYF; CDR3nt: TGTGCCAGCAGTCGTACTAGCGGGAGGTCGAAGACCCAGTACTTC
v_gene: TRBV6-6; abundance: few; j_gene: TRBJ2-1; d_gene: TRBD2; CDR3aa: CASSYDSGRLYEQFF; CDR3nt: TGTGCCAGCAGTTACGATAGCGGGAGATTATATGAGCAGTTCTTC
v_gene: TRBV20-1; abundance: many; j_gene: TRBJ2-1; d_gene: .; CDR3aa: CSIEDADNEQFF; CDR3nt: TGCAGTATCGAGGATGCGGACAATGAGCAGTTCTTC
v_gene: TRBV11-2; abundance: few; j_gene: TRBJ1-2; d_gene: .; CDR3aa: CASTTNYGGLGYTF; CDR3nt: TGTGCCAGCACCACGAACTATGGGGGGCTTGGCTACACCTTC
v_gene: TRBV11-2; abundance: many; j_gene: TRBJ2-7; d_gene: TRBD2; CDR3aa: CASSRLAGPYEQYF; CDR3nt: TGTGCCAGCAGCCGACTAGCGGGACCCTACGAGCAGTACTTC
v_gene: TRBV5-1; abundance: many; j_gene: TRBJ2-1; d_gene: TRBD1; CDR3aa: CASSWKQGAPDNEQFF; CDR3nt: TGCGCCAGCAGCTGGAAACAGGGGGCGCCGGACAATGAGCAGTTCTTC
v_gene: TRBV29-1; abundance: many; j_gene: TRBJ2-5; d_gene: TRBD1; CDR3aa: CSVVKGASETQYF; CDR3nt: TGCAGCGTTGTGAAGGGGGCCTCGGAGACCCAGTACTTC
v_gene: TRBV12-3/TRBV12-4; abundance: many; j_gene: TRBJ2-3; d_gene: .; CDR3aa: CASSAGSTDTQYF; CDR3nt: TGTGCCAGCAGTGCGGGAAGCACAGATACGCAGTATTTT
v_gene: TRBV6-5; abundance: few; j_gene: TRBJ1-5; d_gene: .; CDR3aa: CASSYSGRQPQHF; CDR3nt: TGTGCCAGCAGTTACTCGGGTCGCCAGCCCCAGCATTTT
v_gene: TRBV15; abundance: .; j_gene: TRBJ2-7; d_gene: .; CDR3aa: CATSRARSEDEQYF; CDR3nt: TGTGCCACCAGCAGAGCCCGCAGTGAAGACGAGCAGTACTTC
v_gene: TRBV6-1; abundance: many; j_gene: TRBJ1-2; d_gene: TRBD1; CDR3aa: CASKEAGGLYYGYTF; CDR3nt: TGTGCCAGCAAAGAGGCAGGGGGCTTATACTATGGCTACACCTTC
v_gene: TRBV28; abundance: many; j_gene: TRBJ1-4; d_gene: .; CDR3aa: CASSFQGPNEKLFF; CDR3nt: TGTGCCAGCAGTTTTCAGGGCCCTAATGAAAAACTGTTTTTT
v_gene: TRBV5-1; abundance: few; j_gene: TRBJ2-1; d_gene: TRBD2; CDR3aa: CASSSGTSGGEQFF; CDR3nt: TGCGCCAGCAGCTCAGGGACTAGCGGAGGTGAGCAGTTCTTC
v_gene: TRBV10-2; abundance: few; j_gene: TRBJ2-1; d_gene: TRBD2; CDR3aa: CASSKLAGVDNEQFF; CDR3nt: TGCGCCAGCAGTAAACTAGCGGGAGTCGACAATGAGCAGTTCTTC
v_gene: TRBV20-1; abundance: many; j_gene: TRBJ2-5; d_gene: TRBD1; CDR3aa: CSAGPRTGSQETQYF; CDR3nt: TGCAGTGCCGGCCCGCGGACAGGATCGCAAGAGACCCAGTACTTC
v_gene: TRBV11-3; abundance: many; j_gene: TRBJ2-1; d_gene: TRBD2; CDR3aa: CASSLDPGLAGQSSYNEQFF; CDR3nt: TGTGCCAGCAGCTTAGATCCCGGACTAGCGGGCCAGAGCTCCTACAATGAGCAGTTCTTC
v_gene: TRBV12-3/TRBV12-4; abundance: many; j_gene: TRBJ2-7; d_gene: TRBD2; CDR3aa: CASSPGLAGRISYEQYF; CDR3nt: TGTGCCAGCAGTCCGGGACTAGCGGGAAGGATATCATACGAGCAGTACTTC
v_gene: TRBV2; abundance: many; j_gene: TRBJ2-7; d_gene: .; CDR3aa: CATQAPPYEQYF; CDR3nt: TGTGCCACCCAGGCACCGCCTTACGAGCAGTACTTC
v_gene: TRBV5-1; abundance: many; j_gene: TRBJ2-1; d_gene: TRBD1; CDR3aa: CASSPRTGRTEQFF; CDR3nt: TGCGCCAGCAGCCCGAGGACAGGAAGGACTGAGCAGTTCTTC
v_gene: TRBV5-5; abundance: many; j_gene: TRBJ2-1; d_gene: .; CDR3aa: CASSLAPRPYNEQFF; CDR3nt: TGTGCCAGCAGCTTGGCCCCTAGGCCGTACAATGAGCAGTTCTTC
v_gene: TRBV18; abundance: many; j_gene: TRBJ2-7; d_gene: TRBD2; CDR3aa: CASSPGLAGVHEQYF; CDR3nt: TGTGCCAGCTCACCAGGACTAGCGGGAGTACACGAGCAGTACTTC
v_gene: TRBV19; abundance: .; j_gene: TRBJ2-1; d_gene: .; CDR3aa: CASGSGGCNEQFF; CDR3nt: TGTGCCAGCGGGAGTGGGGGATGCAATGAGCAGTTCTTC
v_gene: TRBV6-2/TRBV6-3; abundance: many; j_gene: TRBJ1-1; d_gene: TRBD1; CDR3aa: CASSKDRAFTEAFF; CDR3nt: TGTGCCAGCAGTAAGGACAGGGCATTCACTGAAGCTTTCTTT
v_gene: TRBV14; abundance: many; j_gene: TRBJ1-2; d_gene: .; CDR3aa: CASSQVGTNYGYTF; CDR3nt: TGTGCCAGCAGCCAAGTAGGGACCAACTATGGCTACACCTTC
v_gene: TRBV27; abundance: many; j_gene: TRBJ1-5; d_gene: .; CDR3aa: CASSLRGGNQPQHF; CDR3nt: TGTGCCAGCAGTTTACGAGGGGGAAATCAGCCCCAGCATTTT
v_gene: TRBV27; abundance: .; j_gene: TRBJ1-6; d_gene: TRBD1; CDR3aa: CASSIRQGGISPLHF; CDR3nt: TGTGCCAGCAGTATACGACAGGGCGGCATTTCACCCCTCCACTTT
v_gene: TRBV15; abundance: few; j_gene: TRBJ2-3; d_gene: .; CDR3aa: CATSRDLGNADTQYF; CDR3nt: TGTGCCACCAGCAGAGATCTAGGAAACGCAGATACGCAGTATTTT
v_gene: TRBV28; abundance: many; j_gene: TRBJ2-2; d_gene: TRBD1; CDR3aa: CASHRGNTGELFF; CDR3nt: TGTGCCAGCCACAGGGGGAACACCGGGGAGCTGTTTTTT
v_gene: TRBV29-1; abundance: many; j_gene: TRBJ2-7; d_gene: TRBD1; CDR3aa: CSVGDRGGYEQYF; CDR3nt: TGCAGCGTGGGGGACAGGGGGGGCTACGAGCAGTACTTC
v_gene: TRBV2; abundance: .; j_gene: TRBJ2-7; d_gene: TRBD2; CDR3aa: CASRAGSYEQCF; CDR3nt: TGTGCCAGCAGAGCGGGGTCCTACGAGCAGTGCTTC
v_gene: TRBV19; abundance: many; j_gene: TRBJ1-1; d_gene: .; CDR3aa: CASRSYTEAFF; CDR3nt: TGTGCCAGTAGAAGTTACACTGAAGCTTTCTTT
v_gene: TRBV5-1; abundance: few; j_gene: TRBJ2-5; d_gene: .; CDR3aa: CASSLDREGETQYF; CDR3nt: TGCGCCAGCAGCTTGGACAGGGAGGGAGAGACCCAGTACTTC
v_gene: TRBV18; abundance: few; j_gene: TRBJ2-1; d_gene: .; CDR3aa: CASSPPKGYNEQFF; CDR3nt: TGTGCCAGCTCACCACCGAAAGGATACAATGAGCAGTTCTTC
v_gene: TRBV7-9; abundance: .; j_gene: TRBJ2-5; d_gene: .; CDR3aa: CASSRRGVRVQETQYF; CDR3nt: TGTGCCAGCAGCCGAAGGGGAGTAAGGGTCCAAGAGACCCAGTACTTC
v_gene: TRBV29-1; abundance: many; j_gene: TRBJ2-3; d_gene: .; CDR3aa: CSLSGRARGYRTDTQYF; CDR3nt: TGCAGCCTCTCTGGCAGGGCCCGTGGCTACCGCACAGATACGCAGTATTTT
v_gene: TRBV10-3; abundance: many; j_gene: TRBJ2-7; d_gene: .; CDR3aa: CAIRGTQMDAYEQYF; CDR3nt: TGTGCCATCAGGGGGACTCAAATGGACGCCTACGAGCAGTACTTC
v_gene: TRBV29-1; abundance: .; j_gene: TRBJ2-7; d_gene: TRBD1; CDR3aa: CSVGGLGQTYEQYF; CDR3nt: TGCAGCGTTGGGGGCTTGGGACAGACCTACGAGCAGTACTTC
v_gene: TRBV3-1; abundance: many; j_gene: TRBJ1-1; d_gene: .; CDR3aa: CASSMLETEAFF; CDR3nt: TGTGCCAGCAGCATGTTGGAAACTGAAGCTTTCTTT
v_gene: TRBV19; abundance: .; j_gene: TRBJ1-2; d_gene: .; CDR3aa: CASSIGPTYGYTF; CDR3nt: TGTGCCAGTAGTATCGGGCCAACCTATGGCTACACCTTC
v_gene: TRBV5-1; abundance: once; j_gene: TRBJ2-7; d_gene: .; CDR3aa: CASSLRGPGLEEQYF; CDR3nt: TGCGCCAGCAGCTTGAGGGGCCCTGGGTTGGAAGAGCAGTACTTC